Listed below are T cell receptor beta chains from one sample, sequenced in a study of T cells in Graves' hyperthyroidism and ophthalmopathy. One entry per CDR3 protein results from TCRdb running MiXCR on the multiplex PCR reads. The top ten hold less than 9.5% of the sample, which has roughly 630,000 distinct CDR3 sequences, 15% to 19% seen once. Sequenced sample: blood. These receptor sequences come from a woman aged 25 to 39 with Graves' hyperthyroidism. Both conserved end residues are part of each CDR3. The D gene is left open where the match is weak. Only some rows state a clone size, as once, few, many or a class for expanded clones.

>.|TRBJ2-7|TRBV19|.|14
TGTGCCAGTAGTATAGTTTGGAGCTCCTACGAGCAGTACTTC
CASSIVWSSYEQYF
>TRBD2|TRBJ2-7|TRBV5-1|.|17
TGCGCCAGCAGCCCGGGACGGATCGGCGGGAGGGCCTACGAGCAGTACTTC
CASSPGRIGGRAYEQYF
>.|TRBJ2-1|TRBV20-1|many|12
TGCAGTGCTCAGGCGGGGTCGGATGAGCAGTTCTTC
CSAQAGSDEQFF
>.|TRBJ2-5|TRBV19|few|18
TGTGCCAGTAGTATAGGGCCGCGGGACTCCCTAACCCAGGAGACCCAGTACTTC
CASSIGPRDSLTQETQYF
>.|TRBJ1-2|TRBV28|.|16
TGTGCCAGCAGTTTACGCCCAGGGAAGAGGAACTATGGCTACACCTTC
CASSLRPGKRNYGYTF
>.|TRBJ2-5|TRBV28|many|13
TGTGCCATCCTAGGGCAGGGGAGGGAGACCCAGTACTTC
CAILGQGRETQYF
>.|TRBJ1-5|TRBV6-1|many|16
TGTGCCAGCAGTGAAATCTCTGGGGGAGGGGGTCAGCCCCAGCATTTT
CASSEISGGGGQPQHF
>TRBD2|TRBJ2-7|TRBV5-1|few|15
TGCGCCAGCAGCTTGTTGGCTAGCGGGACCTACGAGCAGTACTTC
CASSLLASGTYEQYF
>.|TRBJ2-1|TRBV7-6|many|16
TGTGCCAGCAGCTTAACGATAATAGCGGTGGACAATGAGCAGTTCTTC
CASSLTIIAVDNEQFF
>.|TRBJ1-2|TRBV7-9|many|12
TGTGCCAGCAGCTTTCATCTTGGAGGCTACACCTTC
CASSFHLGGYTF
>.|TRBJ2-1|TRBV7-9|many|21
TGTGCCAGCAGCTTAGCTTCCGACAGCCACGTTAGACGGTTTTCCTACAATGAGCAGTTCTTC
CASSLASDSHVRRFSYNEQFF
>.|TRBJ2-5|TRBV6-2/TRBV6-3|few|15
TGTGCCAGCAGTTACTCCCAGGACAACCAAGAGACCCAGTACTTC
CASSYSQDNQETQYF
>.|TRBJ2-3|TRBV18|few|15
TGTGCCAGCTCACCAATCATTGACAGATCAGATACGCAGTATTTT
CASSPIIDRSDTQYF
>.|TRBJ1-3|TRBV12-3/TRBV12-4|.|13
TGTGCCAGCAGTTGGGGGATCTCAAACACCATATATTTT
CASSWGISNTIYF
>.|TRBJ1-2|TRBV6-2/TRBV6-3|.|15
TGTGCCAGCAGTTACTTAGGTGACAGGCAGTATGGCTACACCTTC
CASSYLGDRQYGYTF
>.|TRBJ1-1|TRBV6-2/TRBV6-3|few|14
TGTGCCAGCAGTTACCAACAGTGGAACACTGAAGCTTTCTTT
CASSYQQWNTEAFF
>TRBD2|TRBJ2-1|TRBV12-3/TRBV12-4|many|13
TGTGCCAGCAGGACTAGCGGGTACAATGAGCAGTTCTTC
CASRTSGYNEQFF
>.|TRBJ1-2|TRBV3-1|.|13
TGTGCCAGCAGCCATTCCTTAGATAGGGGCTACACCTTC
CASSHSLDRGYTF
>.|TRBJ1-2|TRBV11-2|many|14
TGTGCCAGCAGCTCCCCACAGGGAAACTATGGCTACACCTTC
CASSSPQGNYGYTF
>.|TRBJ2-7|TRBV4-1|.|13
TGCGCCAGCAGCCAAACTCAAAACTACGAGCAGTACTTC
CASSQTQNYEQYF
>TRBD2|TRBJ2-1|TRBV7-3|many|17
TGTGCCAGCAGCCCCGTGGGACTAGCGGGAGTTAATAATGAGCAGTTCTTC
CASSPVGLAGVNNEQFF
>.|TRBJ1-6|TRBV28|many|15
TGTGCCAGCAGTTGGGGGGGCCTTTATAATTCACCCCTCCACTTT
CASSWGGLYNSPLHF
>.|TRBJ2-1|TRBV7-3|many|16
TGTGCCAGCAGCTTAACAGGGGGGACCGACTACAATGAGCAGTTCTTC
CASSLTGGTDYNEQFF
>TRBD1|TRBJ1-5|TRBV7-3|.|16
TGTGCCAGCAGCTGTAGGGACAGGGGGCGAGGACAGCCCCAGCATTTT
CASSCRDRGRGQPQHF
>TRBD1|TRBJ1-1|TRBV12-3/TRBV12-4|many|11
TGTGCCAGCAGGCGACAGGGGTGGGCTTTCTTT
CASRRQGWAFF
>.|TRBJ2-1|TRBV3-1|many|12
TGTGCCAGCAGCCAAGGGTACAATGAGCAGTTCTTC
CASSQGYNEQFF
>.|TRBJ2-7|TRBV19|few|12
TGTGCCAGCTCGACAGCCTCCTACGAGCAGTACTTC
CASSTASYEQYF
>.|TRBJ2-1|TRBV9|once|12
TGTGCCCGCAGCTTCAGGGACGATGAGCAGTTCTTC
CARSFRDDEQFF
>.|TRBJ1-3|TRBV5-1|many|16
TGCGCCAGCAGCTTGGCCTCATGGGGGACTGGAAACACCATATATTTT
CASSLASWGTGNTIYF
>TRBD2|TRBJ2-1|TRBV10-3|few|21
TGTGCCATCAGTGAGTCGATGGGAGCGGCAGCGGGAATCGTTACTAGAAATGAGCAGTTCTTC
CAISESMGAAAGIVTRNEQFF
>.|TRBJ2-3|TRBV7-2|many|14
TGTGCCAGCAGCTTAACGGGAGTCCCTAATACGCAGTATTTT
CASSLTGVPNTQYF
>TRBD2|TRBJ2-3|TRBV27|few|16
TGTGCCAGCAGTCCAAATCGACTAGCGGGAACAGATACGCAGTATTTT
CASSPNRLAGTDTQYF
>.|TRBJ2-7|TRBV3-1|.|14
TGTGCCAGCAGCCAAGATCAAGTAGCCTACGAGCAGTACTTC
CASSQDQVAYEQYF
>TRBD2|TRBJ2-7|TRBV11-2|many|14
TGTGCCAGCAGCCGAGCGGGAGTGAGCTACGAGCAGTACTTC
CASSRAGVSYEQYF
>.|TRBJ1-1|TRBV20-1|many|11
TGCAGTGCTAAAGGAGGAACTGAAGCTTTCTTT
CSAKGGTEAFF
>.|TRBJ2-3|TRBV7-9|many|15
TGTGCCAGCAGCTTAGCGGGCGGAGAGCTAGATACGCAGTATTTT
CASSLAGGELDTQYF
>.|TRBJ1-5|TRBV29-1|few|14
TGCAGCGTCCGCGAGACAGGAGGGGATCAGCCCCAGCATTTT
CSVRETGGDQPQHF
>.|TRBJ1-4|TRBV10-2|many|14
TGCGCCAGTCGTAATATCAGGGGAGATGAAAAACTGTTTTTT
CASRNIRGDEKLFF
>TRBD1|TRBJ1-2|TRBV28|many|16
TGTGCCACCCCGGGCCTCAGGGACAGGGGGCAAGGTGGCTACACCTTC
CATPGLRDRGQGGYTF
>TRBD2|TRBJ2-2|TRBV20-1|few|16
TGCAGTGCTACCGAGGGGTTACTAGCGGGAACCGGGGAGCTGTTTTTT
CSATEGLLAGTGELFF
>TRBD1|TRBJ1-2|TRBV12-3/TRBV12-4|many|13
TGTGCCAGCAGTTCCAGGGGGCAGGATGGCTACACCTTC
CASSSRGQDGYTF
>.|TRBJ2-1|TRBV11-2|few|13
TGTGCCAGCAGCTTACCGAAACACAATGAGCAGTTCTTC
CASSLPKHNEQFF
>.|TRBJ2-1|TRBV20-1|many|15
TGCAGTGCTAGAGATCACGAGGACGTCTACAATGAGCAGTTCTTC
CSARDHEDVYNEQFF
>.|TRBJ1-4|TRBV20-1|.|12
TGCAGTGCTACTCGGGGTTCCGAAAAACTGTTTTTT
CSATRGSEKLFF
>.|TRBJ2-1|TRBV29-1|.|13
TGCAGCGTTGATATTTGGGGCTACAATGAGCAGTTCTTC
CSVDIWGYNEQFF
>TRBD1|TRBJ2-1|TRBV6-5|.|17
TGTGCCAGCAGTTCGCCCCCGTGGGACAGGGGGGACAATGAGCAGTTCTTC
CASSSPPWDRGDNEQFF
>.|TRBJ2-7|TRBV20-1|many|14
TGCAGTGCCACCCGGACAGTCCTATTGGGGGAGCAGTACTTC
CSATRTVLLGEQYF
>TRBD2|TRBJ2-1|TRBV15|many|14
TGTGCCACCAGGGAAGCGGGATCCTACAATGAGCAGTTCTTC
CATREAGSYNEQFF
>TRBD2|TRBJ2-1|TRBV6-4|.|16
TGTGCCAGCAGTGACGCGACTAGCGCTTTCTACAATGAGCAGTTCTTC
CASSDATSAFYNEQFF
>TRBD1|TRBJ1-1|TRBV10-2|many|15
TGCGCCAGCAGTGCCACGGGACAGCAGAACACTGAAGCTTTCTTT
CASSATGQQNTEAFF
>TRBD2|TRBJ2-1|TRBV7-2|.|17
TGTGCCAGCAGCTTAATACTAGCGGGAGATTATGGGAATGAGCAGTTCTTC
CASSLILAGDYGNEQFF
>.|TRBJ1-2|TRBV7-2|many|17
TGTGCCAGCAGCTTAGGGAATACCGGGACCGCGCAGAAGGGCTACACCTTC
CASSLGNTGTAQKGYTF
>.|TRBJ1-1|TRBV10-3|many|17
TGTGCCATCAGTACGCAGGGTTCGGTGTCATTGAACACTGAAGCTTTCTTT
CAISTQGSVSLNTEAFF
>.|TRBJ2-6|TRBV3-1|.|15
TGTGCCAGCAGCCCGACCGGGGCCTGGGCCAACGTCCTGACTTTC
CASSPTGAWANVLTF
>.|TRBJ2-7|TRBV5-1|.|14
TGCGCCAGCAGCTTGATCCAGGGCCCCTGCGAGCAGTACTTC
CASSLIQGPCEQYF